This is a list of T cell receptor beta chains from one sample in a study of shared clonotypes between healthy human individuals. Method: immunoSEQ multiplex PCR; TCRdb's copy keeps in-frame clones and lacks some. The data hold 1,400,000 or so clones, with less than 99% observed a single time. What was sequenced was naive CD4+ T cells sorted from blood. Receptors were obtained from a young man in good health. Both conserved end residues are part of each CDR3. A D gene is named only where the DNA matches it firmly. For some rows the clone size is stated as once, few or many, or as a class when expanded; others skip it.

CDR3: CASSPRGVNQPQHF
DNA: TGTGCCAGCAGTCCCCGGGGGGTCAATCAGCCCCAGCATTTT
V: TRBV27
D: -
J: TRBJ1-5
size: -

CDR3: CASSLGQYNEQFF
DNA: TGTGCCAGCAGTCTCGGACAGTACAATGAGCAGTTCTTC
V: TRBV27
D: -
J: TRBJ2-1
size: -

CDR3: CASSQDVAVGYTF
DNA: TGCGCCAGCAGCCAAGATGTGGCGGTCGGCTACACCTTC
V: TRBV4-3
D: -
J: TRBJ1-2
size: -

CDR3: CASSYRQGAPMNTEAFF
DNA: TGTGCCAGCAGCTACCGACAGGGGGCGCCGATGAACACTGAAGCTTTCTTT
V: TRBV28
D: TRBD1
J: TRBJ1-1
size: -

CDR3: CASSQRAGIHEQYF
DNA: TGTGCCAGCAGCCAGAGGGCGGGGATCCACGAGCAGTACTTC
V: TRBV14
D: -
J: TRBJ2-7
size: -

CDR3: CASSIGDAKYEQYF
DNA: TGTGCCAGTAGTATAGGGGACGCCAAATACGAGCAGTACTTC
V: TRBV19
D: -
J: TRBJ2-7
size: -

CDR3: CASSKQGASTDTQYF
DNA: TGTGCCAGCAGTAAACAGGGGGCCAGCACAGATACGCAGTATTTT
V: TRBV6-5
D: TRBD1
J: TRBJ2-3
size: -

CDR3: CASASRRQGREGELFF
DNA: TGTGCTAGCGCGTCCCGGAGGCAGGGACGGGAAGGGGAGCTGTTTTTT
V: TRBV7-7
D: -
J: TRBJ2-2
size: once

CDR3: CASSLQLDGELFF
DNA: TGTGCCAGCTCTCTCCAACTCGACGGGGAGCTGTTTTTT
V: TRBV18
D: -
J: TRBJ2-2
size: -

CDR3: CASSLAVQYNEQFF
DNA: TGCGCCAGCAGCTTGGCCGTTCAGTACAATGAGCAGTTCTTC
V: TRBV5-1
D: -
J: TRBJ2-1
size: -

CDR3: CASSDSGSSGRPNEQFF
DNA: TGTGCCAGCAGTGACTCGGGATCTAGCGGGAGACCCAATGAGCAGTTCTTC
V: TRBV6-4
D: TRBD2
J: TRBJ2-1
size: -

CDR3: CASSSDRGGETQYF
DNA: TGTGCCAGCAGCTCCGATAGGGGGGGGGAGACCCAGTACTTC
V: TRBV7-8
D: -
J: TRBJ2-5
size: -

CDR3: CASSTRLGRFEQYF
DNA: TGTGCCAGTAGTACAAGGCTGGGGCGGTTCGAGCAGTACTTC
V: TRBV19
D: -
J: TRBJ2-7
size: -

CDR3: CASSPDAAGNTIYF
DNA: TGTGCCAGCTCACCAGATGCCGCTGGAAACACCATATATTTT
V: TRBV18
D: -
J: TRBJ1-3
size: -

CDR3: CASSQSRFSNQPQHF
DNA: TGCGCCAGCAGTCAATCCAGGTTTAGCAATCAGCCCCAGCATTTT
V: TRBV23-1
D: -
J: TRBJ1-5
size: -

CDR3: CASSLGSLAGGNNEQFF
DNA: TGTGCCAGCAGCTTAGGGTCACTAGCGGGAGGGAACAATGAGCAGTTCTTC
V: TRBV7-9
D: TRBD2
J: TRBJ2-1
size: -

CDR3: CASRSNEQFF
DNA: TGTGCCAGCAGGTCCAATGAGCAGTTCTTC
V: TRBV2
D: -
J: TRBJ2-1
size: -

CDR3: CASSQFKVPGTDTQYF
DNA: TGTGCCAGCAGCCAATTTAAGGTACCTGGCACAGATACGCAGTATTTT
V: TRBV14
D: -
J: TRBJ2-3
size: -

CDR3: CASSQQGAYYEQYF
DNA: TGTGCCAGCAGCCAACAGGGGGCATACTACGAGCAGTACTTC
V: TRBV5-8
D: TRBD1
J: TRBJ2-7
size: once

CDR3: CASSQTLDSNQPQHF
DNA: TGCGCCAGCAGCCAAACTTTAGATAGCAATCAGCCCCAGCATTTT
V: TRBV4-3
D: -
J: TRBJ1-5
size: many

CDR3: CASSVTRDSANYGYTF
DNA: TGTGCCAGCAGTGTGACCCGGGACTCGGCTAACTATGGCTACACCTTC
V: TRBV6-4
D: -
J: TRBJ1-2
size: -

CDR3: CASSLGQGTNYGYTF
DNA: TGCGCCAGCAGCTTGGGACAGGGAACCAACTATGGCTACACCTTC
V: TRBV5-1
D: TRBD1
J: TRBJ1-2
size: -

CDR3: CASSLVTSHEYEQYF
DNA: TGCGCCAGCAGCCTGGTGACTAGCCACGAATACGAGCAGTACTTC
V: TRBV4-3
D: TRBD2
J: TRBJ2-7
size: -